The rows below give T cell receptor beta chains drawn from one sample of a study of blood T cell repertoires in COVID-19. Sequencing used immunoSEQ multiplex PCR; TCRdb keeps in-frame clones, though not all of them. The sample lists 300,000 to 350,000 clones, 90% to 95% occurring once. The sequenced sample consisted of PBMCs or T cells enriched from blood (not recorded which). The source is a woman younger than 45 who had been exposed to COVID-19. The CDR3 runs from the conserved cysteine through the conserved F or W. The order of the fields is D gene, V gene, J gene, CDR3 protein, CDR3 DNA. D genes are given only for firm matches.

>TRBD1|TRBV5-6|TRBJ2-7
CASSFLDRGGEQYF
TGTGCCAGCAGCTTTCTAGACAGGGGGGGCGAGCAGTACTTC
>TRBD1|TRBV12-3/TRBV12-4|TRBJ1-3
CSTRDRGNTIYF
TGTTCCACCCGGGACAGGGGAAACACCATATATTTT
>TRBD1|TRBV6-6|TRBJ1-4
CASSARPGQGKEKLFF
TGTGCCAGCAGTGCGCGACCGGGACAGGGTAAAGAAAAACTGTTTTTT
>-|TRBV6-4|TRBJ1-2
CASSPSHRDNYGYTF
TGTGCCAGCAGTCCCAGTCACAGGGATAACTATGGCTACACCTTC
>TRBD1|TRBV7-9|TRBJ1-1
CASSDSGQGVRTEAFF
TGTGCCAGCAGCGACTCCGGACAGGGGGTTAGGACTGAAGCTTTCTTT
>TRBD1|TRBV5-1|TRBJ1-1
CASSLGQGPNTEAFF
TGCGCCAGCAGCCTAGGACAGGGACCGAACACTGAAGCTTTCTTT
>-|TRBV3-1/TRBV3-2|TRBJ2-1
CASSHARSSYNEQFF
TGTGCCAGCAGCCATGCCCGGAGCTCCTACAATGAGCAGTTCTTC
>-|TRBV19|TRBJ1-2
CASSIDGGRIGYTF
TGTGCCAGTAGTATAGACGGGGGGCGCATTGGCTACACCTTC
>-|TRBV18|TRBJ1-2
CASSPRDSGGYTF
TGTGCCAGCTCACCACGGGATTCGGGGGGCTACACCTTC
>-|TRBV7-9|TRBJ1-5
CASSPRGGVNQPQHF
TGTGCCAGCAGCCCTAGGGGAGGGGTCAATCAGCCCCAGCATTTT
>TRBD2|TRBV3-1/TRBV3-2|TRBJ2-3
CASRDGLDRWTDTQYF
TGTGCCAGCAGAGACGGACTAGATAGATGGACAGATACGCAGTATTTT
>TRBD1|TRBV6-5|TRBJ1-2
CASSYQTGTDAYGYTF
TGTGCCAGCAGTTACCAAACCGGGACAGACGCCTATGGCTACACCTTC
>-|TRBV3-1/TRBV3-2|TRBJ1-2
CASSQLSYGYTF
TGTGCCAGCAGCCAACTCAGCTATGGCTACACCTTC
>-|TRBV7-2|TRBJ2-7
CASSLAWSTYEQYF
TGTGCCAGCAGCTTAGCCTGGAGCACCTACGAGCAGTACTTC
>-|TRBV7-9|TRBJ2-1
CASSRPGSNEQFF
TGTGCCAGCAGCAGACCAGGGTCCAATGAGCAGTTCTTC